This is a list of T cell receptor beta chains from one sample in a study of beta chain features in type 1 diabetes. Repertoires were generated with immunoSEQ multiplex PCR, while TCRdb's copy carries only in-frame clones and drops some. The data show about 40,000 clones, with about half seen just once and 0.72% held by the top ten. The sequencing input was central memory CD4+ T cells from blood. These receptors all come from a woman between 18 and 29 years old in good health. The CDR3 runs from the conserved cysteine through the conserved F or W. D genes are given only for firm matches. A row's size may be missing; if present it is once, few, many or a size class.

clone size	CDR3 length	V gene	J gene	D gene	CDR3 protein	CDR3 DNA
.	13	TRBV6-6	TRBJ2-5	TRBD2	CASSYREGETQYF	TGTGCCAGCAGTTACAGGGAGGGAGAGACCCAGTACTTC
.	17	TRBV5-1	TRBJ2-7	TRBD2	CASSLGTSGTGGHEQYF	TGCGCCAGCAGCTTGGGAACTAGCGGGACCGGGGGGCACGAGCAGTACTTC
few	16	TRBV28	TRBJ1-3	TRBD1	CASNSLRGLSGNTIYF	TGTGCCAGCAATTCCCTCAGGGGGCTGTCTGGAAACACCATATATTTT
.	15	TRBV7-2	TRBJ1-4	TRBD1	CASSLGTGGAEKLFF	TGTGCCAGCAGCCTGGGAACAGGGGGCGCCGAAAAACTGTTTTTT
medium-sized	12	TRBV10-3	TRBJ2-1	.	CAPYSPYNEQFF	TGTGCTCCATACTCGCCCTACAATGAGCAGTTCTTC
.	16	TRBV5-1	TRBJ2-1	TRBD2	CASSLVAGRAFNEQFF	TGCGCCAGCAGCTTGGTAGCCGGGAGGGCGTTCAATGAGCAGTTCTTC
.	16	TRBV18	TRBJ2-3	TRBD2	CASSPYSGSGTDTQYF	TGTGCCAGCTCACCCTATAGCGGGAGTGGGACAGATACGCAGTATTTT
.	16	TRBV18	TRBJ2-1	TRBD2	CASSPPGLAGVYEQFF	TGTGCCAGCTCTCCACCGGGACTAGCGGGAGTCTATGAGCAGTTCTTC
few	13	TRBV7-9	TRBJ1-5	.	CASSPGANQPQHF	TGTGCCAGCAGCCCTGGGGCCAATCAGCCCCAGCATTTT
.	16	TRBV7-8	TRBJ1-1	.	CASSSPGDPRNTEAFF	TGTGCCAGCAGCTCCCCGGGGGACCCAAGGAACACTGAAGCTTTCTTT
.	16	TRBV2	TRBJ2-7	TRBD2	CASTLGLAGGMSEQYF	TGTGCCAGCACCCTAGGACTAGCGGGGGGGATGTCCGAGCAGTACTTC
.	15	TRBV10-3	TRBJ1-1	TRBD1	CAISGGQGRNTEAFF	TGTGCCATCAGTGGGGGACAGGGGAGGAACACTGAAGCTTTCTTT
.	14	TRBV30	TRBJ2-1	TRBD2	CAWGGTSGNNEQFF	TGTGCCTGGGGTGGGACTAGCGGGAACAATGAGCAGTTCTTC
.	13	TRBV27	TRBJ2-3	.	CASSLEGWDTQYF	TGTGCCAGCAGTTTGGAGGGGTGGGATACGCAGTATTTT
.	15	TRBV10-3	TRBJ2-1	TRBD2	CAISHSGGEYNEQFF	TGTGCCATCAGTCACAGCGGGGGGGAGTACAATGAGCAGTTCTTC
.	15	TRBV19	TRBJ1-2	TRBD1	CASSTGGVEDYGYTF	TGTGCCAGTAGCACAGGGGGCGTCGAGGACTATGGCTACACCTTC
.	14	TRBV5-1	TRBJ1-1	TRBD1	CASTPGTGYTEAFF	TGCGCCAGCACCCCGGGGACAGGGTACACTGAAGCTTTCTTT
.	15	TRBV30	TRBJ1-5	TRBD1	CAWSVETGGNQPQHF	TGTGCCTGGAGTGTTGAGACAGGGGGCAATCAGCCCCAGCATTTT
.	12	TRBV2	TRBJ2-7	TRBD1	CASSGQGDEQYF	TGTGCCAGCAGCGGACAGGGAGACGAGCAGTACTTC
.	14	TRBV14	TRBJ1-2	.	CASSQDRGSYGYTF	TGTGCCAGCAGCCAAGATAGGGGCAGCTATGGCTACACCTTC
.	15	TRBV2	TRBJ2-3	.	CASSDLQSSTDTQYF	TGTGCCAGCAGTGATTTACAGTCTAGCACAGATACGCAGTATTTT
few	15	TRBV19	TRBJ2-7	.	CASSIDGRNSYEQYF	TGTGCCAGTAGTATAGATGGCAGAAACTCCTACGAGCAGTACTTC
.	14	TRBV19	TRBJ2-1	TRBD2	CASSSLAGIDEQFF	TGTGCCAGTAGCAGCCTAGCGGGAATCGATGAGCAGTTCTTC
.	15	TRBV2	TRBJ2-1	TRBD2	CASSDWGTINNEQFF	TGTGCCAGCAGTGACTGGGGGACTATAAACAATGAGCAGTTCTTC
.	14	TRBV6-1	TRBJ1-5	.	CASSEGGNDQPQHF	TGTGCCAGCAGTGAGGGGGGTAATGATCAGCCCCAGCATTTT
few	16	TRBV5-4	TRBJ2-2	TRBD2	CASSSPTSGGLGELFF	TGTGCCAGCAGCTCCCCGACTAGCGGGGGACTCGGGGAGCTGTTTTTT
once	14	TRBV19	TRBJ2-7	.	CASTPFLGAYEQYF	TGTGCCAGTACTCCTTTTTTAGGGGCCTACGAGCAGTACTTC
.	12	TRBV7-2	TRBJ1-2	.	CASSLGGYGYTF	TGTGCCAGCAGCTTAGGCGGGTATGGCTACACCTTC
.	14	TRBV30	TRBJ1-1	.	CAWSRTSGFAEAFF	TGTGCCTGGAGCCGAACCTCCGGGTTTGCTGAAGCTTTCTTT
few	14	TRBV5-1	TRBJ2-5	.	CASSFGQGQETQYF	TGCGCCAGCAGCTTTGGGCAGGGTCAAGAGACCCAGTACTTC
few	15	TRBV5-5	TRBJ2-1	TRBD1	CASSSGTGAYNEQFF	TGTGCCAGCAGCTCCGGGACAGGGGCCTACAATGAGCAGTTCTTC
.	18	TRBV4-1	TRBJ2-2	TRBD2	CASAKLRTSGPGTGELFF	TGCGCCAGCGCGAAATTAAGGACTAGCGGGCCCGGAACCGGGGAGCTGTTTTTT